In this sample, the clone carrying this T cell receptor (beta chain) turned up many times. The antigen is unknown. The data stem from a study of metastatic and nonmetastatic thyroid tumors. Study-level background: From malignant and benign thyroid patients, repertoires in blood and in tumor or nodule tissue were compared. General study results and limits: Compared with benign nodules, malignant thyroid tumors were reported to have significantly higher TCR beta diversity in both blood and tumor.

Trimming stripped 0 bases from V and 12 bases from J, with 13 bases between. The CDR3 length is 12 residues. The germline V gene encodes CDR1 SGHTS and CDR2 YDEGEE. Before thyroid surgery, none of the patients had received any treatment. Study processing details: Across clinicopathological groups, CDR3 differences served as the basis for building a distant-metastasis classifier for papillary thyroid cancer. TCRdb reprocessed the PCR reads via MiXCR. TCRdb, not the authors, supplied the V and J calls. The profile shows 25,000 to 35,000 clones, roughly 4.2% of them singletons. The TCR originated in a female donor with papillary thyroid cancer or a benign thyroid nodule (not recorded which). Some clones in this sample may be carry-over from other donors' samples. The chain uses TRBV5-8 and TRBJ2-7; maybe TRBD1 (6 bases). The sequenced material came from blood. The DNA for the CDR3 is TGTGCCAGCAGCTTGGTCGGGACATCGGGGTACTTC. This encodes CASSLVGTSGYF.